Here is one T cell receptor beta chain with its context. The sample comes from a study of patients and donors after allogeneic stem cell transplantation. The V end was cut by 0 bases, the J end by 5 bases, with 13 bases between. The CDR3 spans 15 residues. The germline V gene has CDR1 LNHNV and CDR2 YYDKDF (reference sequence). TCRdb re-derived calls from the RT-PCR reads in MiXCR, one entry per CDR3 protein. The data hold more than 850,000 distinct CDR3 sequences, with about 20% observed a single time. This clonotype originated in a human donor who was either an allogeneic HSCT recipient or a stem cell or donor lymphocyte infusion donor (not recorded which). It is not recorded whose cells these are; they may come from a transplant donor. The chain carries TRBV15 and TRBJ2-5; tentative D call: TRBD2 (5 bases). The specimen sequenced was blood, either unsorted or a sorted T cell fraction (not recorded which). The CDR3 nucleotides are TGTGCCACCAGCAGAGATAGTCCTAGCCAGGAGACCCAGTACTTC. It codes for CATSRDSPSQETQYF.